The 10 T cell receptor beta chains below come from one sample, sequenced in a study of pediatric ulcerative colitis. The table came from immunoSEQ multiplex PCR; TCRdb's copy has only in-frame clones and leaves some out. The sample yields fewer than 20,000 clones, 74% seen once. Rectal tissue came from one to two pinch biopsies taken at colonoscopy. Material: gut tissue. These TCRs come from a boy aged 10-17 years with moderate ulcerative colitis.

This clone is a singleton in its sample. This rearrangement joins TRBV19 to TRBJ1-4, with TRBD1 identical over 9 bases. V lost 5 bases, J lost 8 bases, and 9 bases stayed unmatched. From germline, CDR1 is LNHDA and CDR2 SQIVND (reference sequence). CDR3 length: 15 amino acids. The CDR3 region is CASSPRTGAGEKLFF. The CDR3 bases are TGTGCCAGTAGTCCGCGGACAGGGGCGGGGGAAAAACTGTTTTTT.

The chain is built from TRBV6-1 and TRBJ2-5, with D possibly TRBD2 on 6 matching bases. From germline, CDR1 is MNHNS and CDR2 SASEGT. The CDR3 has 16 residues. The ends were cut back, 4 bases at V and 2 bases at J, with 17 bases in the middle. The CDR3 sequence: CASSGFAAGKQETQYF. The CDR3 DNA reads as TGTGCCAGCAGTGGCTTTGCGGCGGGAAAACAAGAGACCCAGTACTTC.

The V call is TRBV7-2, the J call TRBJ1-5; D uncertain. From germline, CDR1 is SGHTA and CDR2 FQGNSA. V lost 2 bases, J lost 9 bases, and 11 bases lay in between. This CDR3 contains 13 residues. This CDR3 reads CASSLIEVGPQHF. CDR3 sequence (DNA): TGTGCCAGCAGCTTAATAGAAGTCGGGCCCCAGCATTTT.

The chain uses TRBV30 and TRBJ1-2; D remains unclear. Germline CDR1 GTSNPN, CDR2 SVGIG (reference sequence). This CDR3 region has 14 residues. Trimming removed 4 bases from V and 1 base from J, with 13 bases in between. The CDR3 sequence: CAWMKSDFNYGYTF. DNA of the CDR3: TGTGCCTGGATGAAGTCTGACTTTAACTATGGCTACACCTTC.

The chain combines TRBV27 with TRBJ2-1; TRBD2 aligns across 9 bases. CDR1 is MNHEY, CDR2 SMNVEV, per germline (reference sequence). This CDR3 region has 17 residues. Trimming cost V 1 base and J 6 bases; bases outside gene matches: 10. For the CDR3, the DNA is TGTGCCAGCAGTTTATGGGCTGGCGGGGGGGCTTCCAATGAGCAGTTCTTC. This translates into CASSLWAGGGASNEQFF.

CDR3 amino acids: CASSLVGYEQYF. In DNA, the CDR3 is TGTGCCAGCAGCTTAGTAGGGTACGAGCAGTACTTC. V usage is TRBV7-2 and J usage is TRBJ2-7; D ambiguous. The CDR3 has 12 amino acids. The V end lost 1 base, the J end lost 4 bases, and 5 bases lay between the germline ends. The V gene's germline CDR1 is SGHTA and CDR2 FQGNSA.

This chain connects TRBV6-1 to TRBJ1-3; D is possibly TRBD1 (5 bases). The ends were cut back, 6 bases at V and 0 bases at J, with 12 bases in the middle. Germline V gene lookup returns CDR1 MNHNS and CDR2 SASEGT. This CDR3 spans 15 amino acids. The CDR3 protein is CASRDTRSSGNTIYF. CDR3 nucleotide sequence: TGTGCCAGCAGGGACACACGAAGCTCTGGAAACACCATATATTTT.

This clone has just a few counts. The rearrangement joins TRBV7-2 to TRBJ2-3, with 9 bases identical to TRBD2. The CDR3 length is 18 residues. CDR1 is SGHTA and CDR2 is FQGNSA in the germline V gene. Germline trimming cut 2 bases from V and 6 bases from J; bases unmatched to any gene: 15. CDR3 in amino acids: CASSLIVRAGGQGDTQYF. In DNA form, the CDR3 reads TGTGCCAGCAGCTTAATTGTCAGGGCGGGAGGGCAAGGGGATACGCAGTATTTT.

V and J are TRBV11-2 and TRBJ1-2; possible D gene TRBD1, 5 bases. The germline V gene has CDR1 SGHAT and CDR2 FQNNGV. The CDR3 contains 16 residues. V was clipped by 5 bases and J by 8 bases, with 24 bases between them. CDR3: CASSRNSGQGGQGYTF. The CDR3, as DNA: TGTGCCAGCAGCCGCAATTCGGGTCAGGGAGGGCAGGGCTACACCTTC.

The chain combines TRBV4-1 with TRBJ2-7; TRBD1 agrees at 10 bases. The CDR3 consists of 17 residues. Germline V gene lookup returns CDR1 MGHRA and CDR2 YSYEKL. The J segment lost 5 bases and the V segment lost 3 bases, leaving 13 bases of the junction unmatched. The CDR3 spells CASSHEHTGQGYHEQYF. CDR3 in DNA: TGCGCCAGCAGCCACGAACACACGGGACAGGGGTACCACGAGCAGTACTTC.